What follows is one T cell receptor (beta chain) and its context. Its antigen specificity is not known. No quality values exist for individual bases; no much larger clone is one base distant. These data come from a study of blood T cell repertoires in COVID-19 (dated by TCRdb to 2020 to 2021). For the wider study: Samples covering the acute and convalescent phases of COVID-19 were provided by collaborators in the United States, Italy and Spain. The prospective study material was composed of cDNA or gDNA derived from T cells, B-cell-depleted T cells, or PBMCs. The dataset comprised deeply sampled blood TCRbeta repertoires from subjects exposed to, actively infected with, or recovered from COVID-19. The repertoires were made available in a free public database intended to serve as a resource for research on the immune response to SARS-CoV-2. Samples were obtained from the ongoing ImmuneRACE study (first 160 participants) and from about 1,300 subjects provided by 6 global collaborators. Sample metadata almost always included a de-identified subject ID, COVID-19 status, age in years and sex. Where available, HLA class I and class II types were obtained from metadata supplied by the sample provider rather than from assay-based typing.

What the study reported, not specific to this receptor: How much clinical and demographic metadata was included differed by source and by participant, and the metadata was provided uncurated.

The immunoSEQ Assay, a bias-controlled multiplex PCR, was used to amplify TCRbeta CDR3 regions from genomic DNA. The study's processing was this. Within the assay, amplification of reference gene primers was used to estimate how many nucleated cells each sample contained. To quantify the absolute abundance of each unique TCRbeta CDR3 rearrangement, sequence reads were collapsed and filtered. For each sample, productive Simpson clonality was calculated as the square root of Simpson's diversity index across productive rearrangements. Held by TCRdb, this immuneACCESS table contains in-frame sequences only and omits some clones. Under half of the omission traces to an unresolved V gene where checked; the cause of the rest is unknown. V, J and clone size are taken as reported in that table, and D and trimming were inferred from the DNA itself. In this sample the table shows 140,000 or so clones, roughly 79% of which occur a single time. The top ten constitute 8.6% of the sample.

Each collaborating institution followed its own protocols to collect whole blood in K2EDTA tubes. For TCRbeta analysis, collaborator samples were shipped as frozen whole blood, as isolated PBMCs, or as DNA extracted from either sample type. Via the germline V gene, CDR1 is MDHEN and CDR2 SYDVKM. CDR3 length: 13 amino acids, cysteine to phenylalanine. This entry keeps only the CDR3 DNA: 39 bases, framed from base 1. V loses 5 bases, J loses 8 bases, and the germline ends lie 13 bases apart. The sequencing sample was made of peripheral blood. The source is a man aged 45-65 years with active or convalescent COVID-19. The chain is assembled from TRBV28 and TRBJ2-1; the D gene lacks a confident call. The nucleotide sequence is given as TGTGCCAGCAGTGTCTTTGAGGCGGATGAGCAGTTCTTC. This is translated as CASSVFEADEQFF.